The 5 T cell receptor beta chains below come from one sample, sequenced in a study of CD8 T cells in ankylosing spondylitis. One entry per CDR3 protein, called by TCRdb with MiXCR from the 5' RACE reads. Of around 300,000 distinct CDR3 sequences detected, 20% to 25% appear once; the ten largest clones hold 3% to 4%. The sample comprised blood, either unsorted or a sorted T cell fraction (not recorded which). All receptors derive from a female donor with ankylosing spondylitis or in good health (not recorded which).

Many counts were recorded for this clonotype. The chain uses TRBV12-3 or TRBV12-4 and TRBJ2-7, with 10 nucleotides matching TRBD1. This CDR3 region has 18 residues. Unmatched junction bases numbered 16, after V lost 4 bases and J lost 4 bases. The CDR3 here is CASSSGEFDRGRGYEQYF. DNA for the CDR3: TGTGCCAGCAGTTCCGGGGAATTCGACAGGGGGCGAGGATACGAGCAGTACTTC.

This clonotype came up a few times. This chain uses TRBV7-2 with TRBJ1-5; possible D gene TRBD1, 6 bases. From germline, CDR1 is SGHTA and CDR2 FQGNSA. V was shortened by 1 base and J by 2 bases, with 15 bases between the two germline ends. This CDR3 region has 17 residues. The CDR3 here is CASSLGGATGRNQPQHF. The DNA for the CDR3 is TGTGCCAGCAGCTTAGGGGGGGCTACAGGGCGCAATCAGCCCCAGCATTTT. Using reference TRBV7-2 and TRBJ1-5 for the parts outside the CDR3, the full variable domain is GAGVSQSPSNKVTEKGKDVELRCDPISGHTALYWYRQSLGQGLEFLIYFQGNSAPDKSGLPSDRFSAERTGGSVSTLTIQRTQQEDSAVYLCASSLGGATGRNQPQHFGDGTRLSIL.

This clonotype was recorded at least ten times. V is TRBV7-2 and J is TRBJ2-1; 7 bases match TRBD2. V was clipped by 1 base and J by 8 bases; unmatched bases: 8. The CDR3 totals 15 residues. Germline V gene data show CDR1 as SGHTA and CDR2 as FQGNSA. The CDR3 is CASSLDGRIEDEQFF. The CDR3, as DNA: TGTGCCAGCAGCTTAGACGGGAGGATCGAGGATGAGCAGTTCTTC.

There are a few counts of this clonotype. The CDR3 nucleotides are TGTGCCAGCAGTTTAAACGGGGCCAACGTCCTGACTTTC. Translation: CASSLNGANVLTF. The chain couples TRBV12-3 or TRBV12-4 to TRBJ2-6; D remains unclear. CDR3 length: 13 amino acids. Trimming took 2 bases from V and 4 from J, leaving 3 bases between them.

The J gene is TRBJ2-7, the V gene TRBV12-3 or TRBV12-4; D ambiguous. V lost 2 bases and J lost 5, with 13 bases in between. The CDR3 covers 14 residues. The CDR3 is CASSLTANGNEQYF. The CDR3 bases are TGTGCCAGCAGTTTAACTGCTAATGGCAACGAGCAGTACTTC.